Listed here are 25 T cell receptor beta chains from one sample, sequenced in a study of yellow fever vaccine responses in identical twins. TCRdb recomputed calls from the RT-PCR reads with MiXCR, one row per CDR3 protein. The top ten hold approximately 2.1% of the sample, which has about 4,700 distinct CDR3 sequences, about nine tenths seen once. The material was T cells from blood (PBMCs), unsorted or a sorted subset (not recorded which), obtained before or after yellow fever vaccination (not recorded which). All receptors come from a woman under 30 who received the yellow fever vaccine.

This chain connects TRBV5-5 to TRBJ2-5, with D possibly matching TRBD1 (5 bases). Germline V gene sequence: CDR1 SGHKS, CDR2 YYEKEE (reference sequence). The CDR3 has 14 amino acids. Trimming stripped 1 base from V and 2 bases from J, with 9 bases between. The CDR3 region has the DNA TGTGCCAGCAGCTTGCTGGGGCTTCAAGAGACCCAGTACTTC. The encoded protein is CASSLLGLQETQYF.

The chain joins TRBV12-3 or TRBV12-4 to TRBJ2-7; D ambiguous. This CDR3 is 12 amino acids long. V was pared by 2 bases and J by 6 bases, with 8 bases between. In nucleotides, the CDR3 is TGTGCCAGCAGTTTACAGGTGGGCGAGCAGTACTTC. Amino acid sequence: CASSLQVGEQYF.

The V call is TRBV6-4, the J call TRBJ2-3, with D possibly TRBD2 on 7 matching bases. In germline, CDR1 is MRHNA, CDR2 SNTAGT. The CDR3 spans 16 residues. V was pared by 0 bases and J by 3 bases, with 13 bases between. The CDR3 reads CASSDSGGGGTDTQYF. The CDR3 nucleotides are TGTGCCAGCAGTGACTCTGGGGGGGGCGGTACAGATACGCAGTATTTT.

The rearrangement joins TRBV10-1 to TRBJ2-1; D is possibly TRBD2 (6 bases). The CDR3 runs 12 residues. Germline CDR1 reads WNHNN; CDR2 reads SYGVQD (reference sequence). Trimming removed 6 bases at V and 10 bases at J, with 13 bases between. The CDR3 bases are TGCGCCAGCAGGTCGGGACTCGGAGAGCAGTTCTTC. It translates to CASRSGLGEQFF.

This chain joins TRBV29-1 and TRBJ1-1; tentatively, D is TRBD1 (6 bases). The V gene's germline CDR1 is SQVTM and CDR2 ANQGSEA. The CDR3 is 14 amino acids. The germline V and J ends were trimmed by 7 bases and 1 base, with 16 bases remaining between them. CDR3 sequence (DNA): TGCAGCGCCAGAACGGGGGGCGGGAACACTGAAGCTTTCTTT. This sequence encodes CSARTGGGNTEAFF.

CDR3 region: CATSDARTGPQHF. CDR3 DNA: TGTGCCACCAGTGACGCTCGAACAGGGCCCCAGCATTTT. This chain joins TRBV24-1 and TRBJ1-5; D is possibly TRBD1 (5 bases). In germline, CDR1 is KGHDR, CDR2 SFDVKD. V was trimmed by 4 bases and J by 9 bases, leaving 12 bases between them. CDR3 length equals 13 residues.

This chain joins TRBV5-1 and TRBJ2-6, with unresolved D. The CDR3 consists of 15 residues. CDR1 is SGHRS and CDR2 is YFSETQ in the germline V gene. V shed 4 bases and J shed 0 bases, with 8 bases lying between them. The DNA of the CDR3 is TGCGCCAGCAGCCCCAAGAGCTCTGGGGCCAACGTCCTGACTTTC. Translation: CASSPKSSGANVLTF.

The rearrangement uses TRBV28 and TRBJ2-3; the D is unclear. The V gene's germline CDR1 is MDHEN and CDR2 SYDVKM. Trimming took off 3 bases at V and 0 bases at J, with 16 bases between the two ends. This CDR3 has 17 amino acids. The CDR3 coding sequence is TGTGCCAGCAGTTTTAGCACGGTTTATACTAGCACAGATACGCAGTATTTT. Translating it yields CASSFSTVYTSTDTQYF.

The J gene is TRBJ2-7, the V gene TRBV11-2, with 7 bases identical to TRBD1. This CDR3 has 14 residues. Germline assignment: CDR1 SGHAT and CDR2 FQNNGV. The V gene end was trimmed by 2 bases and the J gene end by 2 bases; junction bases not matched to a gene: 3. CDR3 region: CASSLRDRTYEQYF. The DNA of the CDR3 is TGTGCCAGCAGCTTAAGGGACAGAACCTACGAGCAGTACTTC.

The chain carries TRBV29-1 and TRBJ1-1, with 9 bases lining up with TRBD1. Germline V gives CDR1 SQVTM, CDR2 ANQGSEA. The J segment lost 4 bases and the V segment lost 6 bases, leaving 6 bases of the junction unmatched. The CDR3 spans 13 residues. The CDR3 coding sequence is TGCAGCGTCCGTACAGGGGGCAGCACTGAAGCTTTCTTT. Its translation is CSVRTGGSTEAFF.

The genes are TRBV2 and TRBJ2-1; D perhaps matches TRBD2 (5 bases). The ends were cut back, 6 bases at V and 1 base at J, with 7 bases in the middle. Germline loops: CDR1 SNHLY, CDR2 FYNNEI. This CDR3 has 13 amino acids. The CDR3 sequence is CASRDSSYNEQFF. The CDR3 bases are TGTGCCAGCAGGGACTCTTCCTACAATGAGCAGTTCTTC. Filled out from reference TRBV2 and TRBJ2-1, the complete variable domain reads EPEVTQTPSHQVTQMGQEVILRCVPISNHLYFYWYRQILGQKVEFLVSFYNNEISEKSEIFDDQFSVERPDGSNFTLKIRSTKLEDSAMYFCASRDSSYNEQFFGPGTRLTVL.

The chain combines TRBV18 with TRBJ2-7; 9 bases are a match to TRBD2. The CDR3 length is 14 residues. Trimming removed 6 bases from V and 2 bases from J; junction bases left unmatched: 5. Germline values: CDR1 KGHSH, CDR2 LQKENI. The CDR3 DNA is TGTGCCAGCTCCGGGACTAGCTTACCCTACGAGCAGTACTTC. Translating gives CASSGTSLPYEQYF.

The CDR3 is CASSQEGRIGGSRGYTF. CDR3 DNA: TGTGCCAGCAGCCAAGAGGGCAGGATCGGGGGCTCGCGTGGCTACACCTTC. The chain uses TRBV4-2 and TRBJ1-2; TRBD1 is a possible D gene (6 bases). With 0 bases removed from V and 7 bases from J, the gap between germline ends came to 21 bases. CDR3 length: 17 amino acids. Germline V gene data show CDR1 as LGHNA and CDR2 as YNFKEQ.

This clonotype was seen a handful of times. The CDR3 nucleotides read TGCAGCGGTTTCACAGGTACCGGGGAGCTGTTTTTT. This sequence encodes CSGFTGTGELFF. The genes are TRBV29-1 and TRBJ2-2, with a possible D match to TRBD1 (5 bases). V lost 7 bases and J lost 5, with 11 bases in between. The CDR3 is 12 amino acids. Per germline, CDR1 SQVTM and CDR2 ANQGSEA.

The chain couples TRBV15 to TRBJ1-5, with a possible D match to TRBD1 (6 bases). Per germline, CDR1 LNHNV and CDR2 YYDKDF (reference sequence). The CDR3 contains 15 residues. Trimming stripped 1 base from V and 5 bases from J, with 12 bases between. Here the CDR3 reads CATSRGGKGDQPQHF. The CDR3 DNA reads as TGTGCCACCAGCAGAGGGGGAAAGGGGGATCAGCCCCAGCATTTT.

The chain couples TRBV5-4 to TRBJ2-1; 10 nucleotides match TRBD2. After removal of 1 base from V and 2 bases from J, the junction contained 3 bases not matched to a gene. The CDR3 is made up of 16 amino acids. Germline V lookup: CDR1 SGHNT, CDR2 YYREEE (reference sequence). The CDR3 DNA is TGTGCCAGCAGCTTGTCTAGCGGGGGACCCTACAATGAGCAGTTCTTC. This encodes CASSLSSGGPYNEQFF.

The V call is TRBV6-1, the J call TRBJ1-6; D is unresolved. From germline, CDR1 is MNHNS and CDR2 SASEGT. The CDR3 covers 15 residues. Trimming left V 4 bases short and J 5 bases short, with 12 bases between. The CDR3 region has the DNA TGTGCCAGCAGTGGACCAAATCAAGATAATTCACCCCTCCACTTT. Amino acids: CASSGPNQDNSPLHF.

In its sample, this clonotype was seen once. The chain is built from TRBV9 and TRBJ2-1, with D hard to call. V dropped 6 bases and J dropped 3 bases, with 10 bases sitting between them. This CDR3 is built from 13 residues. Germline V gives CDR1 SGDLS, CDR2 YYNGEE. The chain's CDR3 is CASTTSDYNEQFF. DNA of the CDR3: TGTGCCAGCACGACGAGCGACTACAATGAGCAGTTCTTC.

This rearrangement joins TRBV6-1 to TRBJ2-1, with TRBD2 identical over 7 bases. This CDR3 is built from 15 residues. CDR1 is MNHNS and CDR2 is SASEGT in the germline V gene. V shed 7 bases, J shed 0 bases, and the junction held 6 bases outside the gene matches. The CDR3 bases are TGTGCCAGCACCCTCAGCGGGGACTCCTACAATGAGCAGTTCTTC. Encoded protein: CASTLSGDSYNEQFF.

The chain recombines TRBV10-3 with TRBJ1-2; TRBD1 aligns across 10 bases. Germline V CDR1 and CDR2: ENHRY, SYGVKD. CDR3 size: 15 residues. The ends lost 6 bases at V and 7 bases at J; junction bases unmatched: 11. The CDR3 loop reads CAIRGTGEIPSGYTF. The CDR3 coding sequence is TGTGCCATCAGAGGGACAGGGGAAATCCCTTCTGGCTACACCTTC.

The V gene is TRBV11-1, the J gene TRBJ2-1, with D unclear. V was trimmed by 8 bases and J by 2 bases, leaving 7 bases between them. The CDR3 length is 12 residues. Germline CDR1 is SGHAT and CDR2 is FQDESV (reference sequence). CDR3 region: CASQSPYNEQFF. The CDR3 DNA sequence: TGTGCCAGCCAGTCACCCTACAATGAGCAGTTCTTC.

This sequence joins TRBV24-1 and TRBJ2-5; tentative D call: TRBD2 (6 bases). The V gene's germline CDR1 is KGHDR and CDR2 SFDVKD. With 4 bases removed from V and 5 bases from J, the gap between germline ends came to 16 bases. The CDR3 loop spans 15 amino acids. The CDR3 is CATSDPNPGEETQYF. The DNA for the CDR3 is TGTGCCACCAGTGACCCTAACCCGGGGGAGGAGACCCAGTACTTC.

This clonotype has only a few counts. This rearrangement joins TRBV7-9 to TRBJ2-4, with unresolved D. Germline CDR1 SEHNR, CDR2 FQNEAQ (reference sequence). V lost 0 bases and J 0 bases, leaving 9 bases between the germline ends. The CDR3 loop spans 16 amino acids. As DNA, the CDR3 is TGTGCCAGCAGCTTAGCTGGGCCGGGAGCCAAAAACATTCAGTACTTC. Its protein is CASSLAGPGAKNIQYF.

CDR3 coding DNA: TGTGCCACCAGCAGTGGGACAGTAGGCTACGAGCAGTACTTC. This encodes CATSSGTVGYEQYF. This chain uses TRBV15 with TRBJ2-7; 7 bases match TRBD1. V was pared by 3 bases and J by 3 bases, with 5 bases of the junction left unmatched. CDR1 and CDR2 (germline): LNHNV, YYDKDF (reference sequence). The CDR3 length is 14 residues. The full variable domain, rest sourced from reference TRBV15 and TRBJ2-7, is DAMVIQNPRYQVTQFGKPVTLSCSQTLNHNVMYWYQQKSSQAPKLLFHYYDKDFNNEADTPDNFQSRRPNTSFCFLDIRSPGLGDTAMYLCATSSGTVGYEQYFGPGTRLTVT.

The chain is built from TRBV11-1 and TRBJ2-3; D possibly matches TRBD1 or TRBD2 (5 bases each). Trimming left V 7 bases short and J 3 bases short, with 17 bases between. CDR3 length equals 15 residues. Germline values: CDR1 SGHAT, CDR2 FQDESV (reference sequence). Written as DNA, the CDR3 is TGTGCCAGCACCACGGGGACGAAGGAGACAGATACGCAGTATTTT. It encodes CASTTGTKETDTQYF.